This T cell receptor beta chain was found in a study of blood T cell repertoires in COVID-19. At the level of the study: The cDNA or gDNA used as material had been derived from T cells, B-cell-depleted T cells, or PBMCs.

Generated by immunoSEQ multiplex PCR, the TCRdb table keeps only in-frame clones and is missing some. The repertoire holds nearly 350,000 clones, with about 90% as singletons. V lost 0 bases and J lost 8, with 16 bases in between. Germline CDR1 reads MNHEY; CDR2 reads SVGAGI. The CDR3 runs 15 residues. This clonotype originated in a young woman who had recovered from COVID-19. The chain recombines TRBV6-5 with TRBJ1-2; no definite D call. The sample taken for sequencing was peripheral blood. For the CDR3, the DNA is TGTGCCAGCAGTTACTCGATTCCACAGCTAGCGGGCTACACCTTC. It encodes CASSYSIPQLAGYTF.